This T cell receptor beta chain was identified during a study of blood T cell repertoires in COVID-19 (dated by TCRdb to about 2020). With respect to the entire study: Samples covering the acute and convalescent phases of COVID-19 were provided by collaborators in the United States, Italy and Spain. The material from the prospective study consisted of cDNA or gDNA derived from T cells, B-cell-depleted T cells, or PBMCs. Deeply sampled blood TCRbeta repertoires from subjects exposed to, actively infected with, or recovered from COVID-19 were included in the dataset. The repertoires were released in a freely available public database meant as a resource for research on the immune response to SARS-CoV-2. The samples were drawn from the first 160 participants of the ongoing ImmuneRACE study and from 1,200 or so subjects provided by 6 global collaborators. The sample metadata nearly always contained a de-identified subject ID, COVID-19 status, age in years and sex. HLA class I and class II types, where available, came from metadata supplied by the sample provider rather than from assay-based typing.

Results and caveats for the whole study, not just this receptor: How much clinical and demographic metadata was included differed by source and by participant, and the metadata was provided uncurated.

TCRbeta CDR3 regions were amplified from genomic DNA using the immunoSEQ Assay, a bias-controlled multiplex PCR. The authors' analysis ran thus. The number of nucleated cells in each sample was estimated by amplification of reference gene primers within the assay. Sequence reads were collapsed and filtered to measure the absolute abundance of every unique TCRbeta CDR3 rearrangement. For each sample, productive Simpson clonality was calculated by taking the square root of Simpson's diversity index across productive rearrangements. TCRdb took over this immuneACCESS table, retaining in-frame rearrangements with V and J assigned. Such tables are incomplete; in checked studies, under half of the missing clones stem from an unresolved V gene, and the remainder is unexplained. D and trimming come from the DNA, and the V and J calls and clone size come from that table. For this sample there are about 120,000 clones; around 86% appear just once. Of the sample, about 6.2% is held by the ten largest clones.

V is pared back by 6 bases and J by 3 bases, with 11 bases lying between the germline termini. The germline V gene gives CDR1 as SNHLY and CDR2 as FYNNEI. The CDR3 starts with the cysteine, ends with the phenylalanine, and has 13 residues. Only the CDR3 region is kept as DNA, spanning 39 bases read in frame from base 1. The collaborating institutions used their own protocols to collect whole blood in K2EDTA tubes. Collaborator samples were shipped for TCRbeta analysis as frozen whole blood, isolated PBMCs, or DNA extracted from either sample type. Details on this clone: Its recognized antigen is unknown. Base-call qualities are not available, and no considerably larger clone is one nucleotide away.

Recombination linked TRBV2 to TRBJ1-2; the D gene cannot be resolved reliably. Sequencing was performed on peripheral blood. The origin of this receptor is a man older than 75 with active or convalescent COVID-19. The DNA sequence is TGTGCCAGCAGCTCCGACATGGACTATGGCTACACCTTC. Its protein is CASSSDMDYGYTF.